A single sample gave rise to the 29 T cell receptor beta chains below, sequenced in a study of blood T cell repertoires in COVID-19. Using immunoSEQ multiplex PCR, the repertoire was profiled, and TCRdb retains in-frame clones only, with some absent. The repertoire holds fewer than 110,000 clones, with roughly 87% as singletons. The sample was peripheral blood. Receptor source: a human donor in a cohort sampled during active COVID-19.

In its sample, this clone was seen once. The chain couples TRBV9 to TRBJ2-3, with 14 bases identical to TRBD2. After removal of 3 bases from V and 4 bases from J, the junction contained 10 bases not matched to a gene. The CDR3 is 18 amino acids. The germline gives CDR1 SGDLS, CDR2 YYNGEE. The CDR3 region is CASSGGGTSGSVADTQYF. Here the CDR3 DNA reads TGTGCCAGCAGCGGCGGGGGGACTAGCGGGAGCGTCGCAGATACGCAGTATTTT. Using reference TRBV9 and TRBJ2-3 for the parts outside the CDR3, the full variable domain is DSGVTQTPKHLITATGQRVTLRCSPRSGDLSVYWYQQSLDQGLQFLIQYYNGEERAKGNILERFSAQQFPDLHSELNLSSLELGDSALYFCASSGGGTSGSVADTQYFGPGTRLTVL.

This clone was seen a single time. The chain has TRBV4-1 and TRBJ2-7; D perhaps matches TRBD1 (6 bases). V gave up 1 base and J gave up 3 bases, with 10 bases separating them. CDR1 and CDR2 (germline): MGHRA, YSYEKL. The CDR3 runs 14 residues. The CDR3 here is CASSQVQDSYEQYF. Written as DNA, the CDR3 is TGCGCCAGCAGCCAAGTCCAGGACAGCTACGAGCAGTACTTC.

The chain recombines TRBV2 with TRBJ1-3; D gene ambiguous. Per the germline V gene, CDR1 is SNHLY and CDR2 is FYNNEI. This CDR3 contains 13 residues. V lost 7 bases and J 0 bases, leaving 7 bases between the germline ends. The CDR3 region is CASNGFSGNTIYF. The CDR3 DNA follows: TGTGCCAGCAATGGCTTCTCTGGAAACACCATATATTTT.

This sequence joins TRBV27 and TRBJ2-7, with D unclear. CDR3 length: 12 residues. CDR1 is MNHEY, CDR2 SMNVEV, per germline (reference sequence). V dropped 0 bases and J dropped 3 bases, with 3 bases sitting between them. The CDR3, as DNA: TGTGCCAGCAGTTTATCCGGCTACGAGCAGTACTTC. Its translation: CASSLSGYEQYF.

The chain employs TRBV4-1 and TRBJ2-7; no clear D. From germline, CDR1 is MGHRA and CDR2 YSYEKL. V lost 0 bases to trimming and J lost 2 bases, with 14 bases between them. The CDR3 is 16 amino acids. The CDR3 region has the DNA TGCGCCAGCAGCCAAGATAGAGACATTTGGGCCTACGAGCAGTACTTC. Translation gives CASSQDRDIWAYEQYF.

The V gene is TRBV15, the J gene TRBJ2-3, with 10 positions matching TRBD2. CDR1 LNHNV and CDR2 YYDKDF come from the germline V gene (reference sequence). The V segment lost 0 bases and the J segment 2 bases; nucleotides outside the gene matches: 2. This CDR3 is 16 amino acids long. CDR3 sequence: CATSRDSGGNTDTQYF. The CDR3 DNA reads TGTGCCACCAGCAGAGATAGCGGGGGGAACACAGATACGCAGTATTTT.

V is TRBV5-1 and J is TRBJ2-1, with 7 positions matching TRBD1. Germline V gene lookup returns CDR1 SGHRS and CDR2 YFSETQ. The CDR3 extends over 14 amino acids. The junction had 5 bases not matched to a gene; V was cut back by 5 bases and J by 3 bases. The CDR3 spells CASSRDSNYNEQFF. The CDR3 DNA reads TGCGCCAGCAGTCGGGACAGCAACTACAATGAGCAGTTCTTC.

The sample holds one count of this clone. The J gene is TRBJ1-2, the V gene TRBV10-3; 9 bases are shared with TRBD1. Unmatched junction bases numbered 9, after V lost 10 bases and J lost 6 bases. CDR3 length equals 13 residues. In germline, CDR1 is ENHRY, CDR2 SYGVKD. The CDR3 is CATGQGRRNGYTF. CDR3 coding DNA: TGTGCCACCGGACAGGGGCGCAGGAATGGCTACACCTTC.

The chain combines TRBV25-1 with TRBJ1-6; D not resolved. CDR3 length: 15 amino acids. V lost 3 bases, J lost 7 bases, and 13 bases lay in between. Per germline, CDR1 MGHDK and CDR2 SYGVNS. The CDR3 protein is CASSDQHRGNSPLHF. CDR3 in DNA: TGTGCCAGCAGTGACCAACACCGAGGGAATTCACCCCTCCACTTT. The full variable domain, completed using reference TRBV25-1 and TRBJ1-6, is EADIYQTPRYLVIGTGKKITLECSQTMGHDKMYWYQQDPGMELHLIHYSYGVNSTEKGDLSSESTVSRIRTEHFPLTLESARPSHTSQYLCASSDQHRGNSPLHFGNGTRLTVT.

J is TRBJ1-5 and V is TRBV5-4; D not resolved. This CDR3 contains 13 residues. V lost 3 bases and J 5 bases, leaving 9 bases between the germline ends. From germline, CDR1 is SGHNT and CDR2 YYREEE (reference sequence). Here the CDR3 DNA reads TGTGCCAGCAGCTCCGGTTCGTATCAGCCCCAGCATTTT. Protein product: CASSSGSYQPQHF.

The J gene is TRBJ1-1, the V gene TRBV5-4; 7 nucleotides align to TRBD1. The J segment lost 4 bases and the V segment lost 0 bases, leaving 6 bases of the junction unmatched. In germline, CDR1 is SGHNT, CDR2 YYREEE (reference sequence). The length of the CDR3 is 15 residues. The CDR3 region is CASSLGGAGGTEAFF. The CDR3 nucleotides read TGTGCCAGCAGCTTGGGAGGTGCAGGGGGCACTGAAGCTTTCTTT.

The chain uses TRBV28 and TRBJ2-1, with TRBD2 as a possible D gene (5 bases). Germline V gene data show CDR1 as MDHEN and CDR2 as SYDVKM. This CDR3 is 16 amino acids long. V was pared by 5 bases and J by 0 bases, with 14 bases between. CDR3 sequence: CASSQSGLGSYNEQFF. DNA of the CDR3: TGTGCCAGCAGTCAGAGCGGCCTTGGCTCCTACAATGAGCAGTTCTTC.

The rearrangement links TRBV12-3 or TRBV12-4 to TRBJ2-7, with a weak D call TRBD1 (6 bases). The V end was cut by 3 bases, the J end by 12 bases, with 12 bases between. This CDR3 is built from 11 residues. Written as DNA, the CDR3 is TGTGCCAGCAGTTTGGGGGACAAGCGGTACTTC. It encodes CASSLGDKRYF.

This chain joins TRBV5-1 and TRBJ1-1; D is ambiguous. The V end was cut by 0 bases, the J end by 3 bases, with 6 bases between. Germline loops: CDR1 SGHRS, CDR2 YFSETQ. This CDR3 has 13 residues. This chain's CDR3 is CASSLESYTEAFF. CDR3 DNA sequence: TGCGCCAGCAGCTTGGAGAGTTACACTGAAGCTTTCTTT.

This clone was observed a handful of times. This rearrangement joins TRBV6-6 to TRBJ2-7, with D possibly matching TRBD1 (5 bases). CDR3 length equals 14 residues. Germline V gene data show CDR1 as MNHNY and CDR2 as SVGAGI (reference sequence). With 5 bases removed from V and 2 bases from J, the gap between germline ends came to 13 bases. The CDR3 loop is CASSNSQGTYEQYF. The CDR3 DNA reads TGTGCCAGCAGTAATTCGCAGGGTACCTACGAGCAGTACTTC.

The CDR3: CSVDSEHSTDTQYF. The CDR3 DNA sequence: TGCAGCGTGGATAGCGAACACAGCACAGATACGCAGTATTTT. The chain links TRBV29-1 to TRBJ2-3; weak D call: TRBD2 (5 bases). The CDR3 length is 14 residues. CDR1 SQVTM and CDR2 ANQGSEA come from the germline V gene. V lost 6 bases and J 0 bases, leaving 13 bases between the germline ends.

The rearrangement uses TRBV6-2 or TRBV6-3 and TRBJ1-2; D is possibly TRBD1 (6 bases). CDR3 length equals 13 residues. V lost 6 bases and J lost 4, with 12 bases in between. Germline V gene data show CDR1 as MNHEY and CDR2 as SVGEGT. The CDR3 DNA follows: TGTGCCAGCAGCCAAGACAGGTCCTATGGCTACACCTTC. It specifies CASSQDRSYGYTF.

This clone was found a few times. V gene TRBV7-2 combines with J gene TRBJ1-3; a possible D gene is TRBD1 (5 bases). V was pared by 1 base and J by 4 bases, with 17 bases between. CDR1 and CDR2 from the germline V gene are SGHTA and FQGNSA. This CDR3 region has 17 residues. The CDR3 DNA sequence: TGTGCCAGCAGCTTAGTCCCGCTGGGTGCAGGGGGAAACACCATATATTTT. This sequence encodes CASSLVPLGAGGNTIYF.

The chain uses TRBV11-2 and TRBJ2-1, with D tentatively TRBD1 (6 bases). The V gene's germline CDR1 is SGHAT and CDR2 FQNNGV. Trimming removed 1 base at V and 7 bases at J, with 17 bases between. This CDR3 is 16 amino acids long. DNA for the CDR3: TGTGCCAGCAGCTTAGTTGGTTTCTCGGGGACAAATGAGCAGTTCTTC. This gives the protein CASSLVGFSGTNEQFF.

CDR3 in amino acids: CASSLPPSGRVQNEQFF. CDR3 nucleotide sequence: TGTGCCAGCAGTCTCCCCCCCAGCGGGAGGGTGCAAAATGAGCAGTTCTTC. The chain is built from TRBV28 and TRBJ2-1; TRBD2 aligns across 10 bases. V was clipped by 5 bases and J by 7 bases; unmatched bases: 14. The germline V gene encodes CDR1 MDHEN and CDR2 SYDVKM. The CDR3 extends over 17 amino acids.

This chain joins TRBV25-1 and TRBJ2-1; D may be TRBD2 (5 bases). This CDR3 has 13 amino acids. V lost 1 base and J lost 7, with 8 bases in between. CDR1 and CDR2 (germline): MGHDK, SYGVNS. CDR3 amino acids: CASSEWEKNEQFF. CDR3 coding DNA: TGTGCCAGCAGTGAATGGGAGAAGAATGAGCAGTTCTTC.

The rearrangement links TRBV28 to TRBJ1-5; D gene unclear. Trimming removed 3 bases at V and 7 bases at J, with 13 bases between. The CDR3 consists of 14 residues. Germline V CDR1 and CDR2: MDHEN, SYDVKM. The DNA for the CDR3 is TGTGCCAGCAGTTTCAGTAGAGGGCAACAGCCCCAGCATTTT. This sequence encodes CASSFSRGQQPQHF. Looking up the rest from reference TRBV28 and TRBJ1-5 gives the full variable domain: DVKVTQSSRYLVKRTGEKVFLECVQDMDHENMFWYRQDPGLGLRLIYFSYDVKMKEKGDIPEGYSVSREKKERFSLILESASTNQTSMYLCASSFSRGQQPQHFGDGTRLSIL.

The V gene is TRBV3-1 (or the pseudogene TRBV3-2), the J gene TRBJ2-5; 7 bases fit TRBD1. V dropped 5 bases and J dropped 4; count of bases not matched to a gene: 10. Germline-derived CDR1 and CDR2 are LGHDT and YNNKEL (reference sequence). The CDR3 extends over 15 amino acids. The CDR3 DNA follows: TGTGCCAGCAGCTTTAATACAGGGGAAAGAGAGACCCAGTACTTC. This encodes CASSFNTGERETQYF.

This clone was recorded at least ten times. The chain recombines TRBV5-6 with TRBJ1-5, with TRBD1 matching 11 bases. The CDR3 has 15 amino acids. Germline-derived CDR1 and CDR2 are SGHDT and YYEEEE. Germline trimming cut 4 bases from V and 7 bases from J; bases unmatched to any gene: 7. CDR3 sequence reads: CASSTKGQGVQPQHF. The CDR3 region has the DNA TGTGCCAGCAGCACCAAGGGACAGGGGGTGCAGCCCCAGCATTTT.

The chain has TRBV4-1 and TRBJ2-5; TRBD1 is a possible D gene (6 bases). Deletions cut 6 bases from V and 2 bases from J, with 13 bases between. The CDR3 sequence is 14 residues long. CDR1 is MGHRA and CDR2 is YSYEKL in the germline V gene. CDR3 DNA: TGCGCCAGCAGTGCTACAGGGCTACAAGAGACCCAGTACTTC. Protein sequence: CASSATGLQETQYF.

The chain couples TRBV7-9 to TRBJ2-7; maybe TRBD2 (7 bases). CDR1 is SEHNR and CDR2 is FQNEAQ in the germline V gene (reference sequence). The ends were cut back, 4 bases at V and 1 base at J, with 14 bases in the middle. The CDR3 consists of 15 residues. The CDR3 DNA reads as TGTGCCAGCAGCTGGGGGGGGACACTGTCCTACGAGCAGTACTTC. Amino acids: CASSWGGTLSYEQYF.

The V call is TRBV6-6, the J call TRBJ1-3; weak D call: TRBD1 (5 bases). CDR3 length equals 15 residues. V dropped 2 bases and J dropped 0 bases, with 8 bases sitting between them. Germline CDR1 MNHNY, CDR2 SVGAGI (reference sequence). CDR3 region: CASSYDSNSGNTIYF. CDR3 nucleotide sequence: TGTGCCAGCAGTTACGACAGCAACTCTGGAAACACCATATATTTT.

The chain is built from TRBV30 and TRBJ1-5, with D possibly TRBD1 on 5 matching bases. Germline V gene lookup returns CDR1 GTSNPN and CDR2 SVGIG (reference sequence). The CDR3 extends over 15 amino acids. V lost 1 base, J lost 3 bases, and 13 bases lay in between. The CDR3 DNA reads TGTGCCTGGAGTGCCGCTGACAGAGACAATCAGCCCCAGCATTTT. As protein: CAWSAADRDNQPQHF.

The chain couples TRBV10-3 to TRBJ2-1; 13 nucleotides agree with TRBD2. The CDR3 is 16 residues long. V lost 6 bases to trimming and J lost 9 bases; unmatched junction nucleotides: 11. Germline V gene sequence: CDR1 ENHRY, CDR2 SYGVKD. The CDR3 is CAIRDFTSGGAGEQFF. CDR3 in DNA: TGTGCCATCAGGGATTTTACTAGCGGGGGGGCGGGTGAGCAGTTCTTC.